This record looks at one T cell receptor beta chain sequence and its context. What it binds is unknown. This record belongs to a study of shared clonotypes between healthy human individuals. Study results and caveats: Rarefaction revealed incomplete sorted-subset sequencing despite large depth. The study generally estimated greater richness for naive than memory subsets.

For sorted subsets, about 0.2 ug DNA per replicate equaled roughly 29,000 T cell genomes. Assay: immunoSEQ multiplex PCR; the TCRdb copy retains only in-frame clones and omits some. The repertoire consists of some 1 million clones, with 70% to 80% occurring once and the leading ten covering over 1.3%. Adult donors, all healthy and HIV-negative, had no recent acute infections or vaccinations. Trimming took off 5 bases at V and 6 bases at J, with 14 bases between the two ends. There are 15 residues in the CDR3. The germline gives CDR1 LNHDA, CDR2 SQIVND (reference sequence). The chain joins TRBV19 to TRBJ1-6; D is undetermined. The receptor comes from a young man in good health. Sequenced sample: memory CD4+ T cells sorted from blood. The subset: CD45RA-negative fraction. The CDR3 sequence is CASSSGLSANSPLHF. In DNA, the CDR3 is TGTGCCAGTAGTTCCGGGCTCTCCGCTAATTCACCCCTCCACTTT.